Following are 4 T cell receptor beta chains from one sample sequenced in a study of blood T cell repertoires in COVID-19. Profiled with immunoSEQ multiplex PCR; TCRdb holds only in-frame clones, not every one. This table has roughly 100,000 clones, roughly 87% appearing once. Sequencing was done on a sample of peripheral blood. These TCRs come from a human donor in a cohort sampled during active COVID-19.

The chain has TRBV15 and TRBJ2-7; maybe TRBD2 (5 bases). Trimming removed 0 bases at V and 2 bases at J, with 20 bases between. The germline CDR1 and CDR2 sequences are LNHNV and YYDKDF (reference sequence). The CDR3 is 18 residues long. The DNA for the CDR3 is TGTGCCACCAGCAGAGATCCTTCCGGGGAGCGCGCGACCTACGAGCAGTACTTC. This translates into CATSRDPSGERATYEQYF.

The chain carries TRBV5-3 and TRBJ2-1, with 13 bases lining up with TRBD2. TRBV5-3 is placed among ORFs of uncertain function. There are 14 residues in the CDR3. V gave up 6 bases and J gave up 8 bases; unmatched junction bases: 5. CDR3 DNA sequence: TGTGCCAGAATCCTTGGACTAGCGGGAGATGAGCAGTTCTTC. Amino acids: CARILGLAGDEQFF.

The rearrangement uses TRBV2 and TRBJ2-3; no firm D call. Germline values: CDR1 SNHLY, CDR2 FYNNEI. V was shortened by 2 bases and J by 4 bases, with 4 bases between the two germline ends. The CDR3 runs 12 residues. For the CDR3, the DNA is TGTGCCAGCAGTGAATCTTCAGATACGCAGTATTTT. Amino acid sequence: CASSESSDTQYF. Combining the CDR3 with reference TRBV2 and TRBJ2-3 gives the whole variable domain EPEVTQTPSHQVTQMGQEVILRCVPISNHLYFYWYRQILGQKVEFLVSFYNNEISEKSEIFDDQFSVERPDGSNFTLKIRSTKLEDSAMYFCASSESSDTQYFGPGTRLTVL.

The V call is TRBV6-5, the J call TRBJ2-7; D possibly corresponds to TRBD2 (7 bases). Germline assignment: CDR1 MNHEY and CDR2 SVGAGI. V was shortened by 2 bases and J by 2 bases, with 13 bases between the two germline ends. The length of the CDR3 is 15 residues. This CDR3 reads CASSYGGGLTYEQYF. The CDR3 nucleotides are TGTGCCAGCAGTTACGGCGGGGGCCTAACCTACGAGCAGTACTTC.